The clone carrying this TCR beta chain was observed many times. This sample was taken from a study of early T cells in non-severe SARS-CoV-2 infection. The CDR3 totals 13 residues. Germline V CDR1 and CDR2: SNHLY, FYNNEI. Trimming took off 6 bases at V and 14 bases at J, with 17 bases between the two ends. MiXCR, applied by TCRdb to the 5' RACE reads, yields one record per CDR3 protein. The data hold about 46,000 distinct CDR3 sequences, with about 9.3% observed a single time. The clonotype originates from an adult who was a healthcare worker with PCR-confirmed SARS-CoV-2 infection or an uninfected control (not recorded which). Specimen: whole blood. The chain carries TRBV2 and TRBJ1-6; D may be TRBD1 (5 bases). The CDR3 sequence is CASRLAEEGTLHF. The CDR3 DNA reads as TGTGCCAGCAGACTAGCCGAGGAGGGGACCCTCCACTTT. The full variable domain, completed using reference TRBV2 and TRBJ1-6, is EPEVTQTPSHQVTQMGQEVILRCVPISNHLYFYWYRQILGQKVEFLVSFYNNEISEKSEIFDDQFSVERPDGSNFTLKIRSTKLEDSAMYFCASRLAEEGTLHFGNGTRLTVT.